In this sample, the clone carrying this T cell receptor beta chain turned up many times. Its specificity is not known. This sample was taken from a study of neurological immune-mediated disorders. Germline values: CDR1 ENHRY, CDR2 SYGVKD. The V and J ends lost 10 bases and 2 bases respectively, with 14 bases between them. The CDR3 totals 13 residues. Study findings and constraints: In HTLV-1-associated myelopathy, TCR clonal expansion was greatest, whereas multiple sclerosis had the least, falling below healthy controls. For the multiple sclerosis repertoire cluster, no association with any clinical or MRI feature was found.

Every sequencing run produced over 200 million TCR-beta sequences, and the sequences from any one run covered 15-18 subjects. MiXCR, applied by TCRdb to the 5' RACE reads, yields one record per CDR3 protein. The sample has tens of thousands of distinct CDR3 sequences, over 4.5% seen once. The chain employs TRBV10-3 and TRBJ1-1; D is unresolved. The sequence was collected from a young woman with multiple sclerosis. The specimen sequenced was CD4+ T cells from blood. This chain's CDR3 is CATRVAPNTEAFF. The CDR3 DNA follows: TGTGCCACACGGGTTGCGCCCAACACTGAAGCTTTCTTT.